This T cell receptor beta chain was recorded in a study of T-cell reconstitution after alpha-beta-depleted transplantation in children. Details on this clonotype: The target antigen is unknown.

Findings and limits, study-wide: T-cell numbers and diversity, one year after transplant, stemmed largely from T cells that were newly produced. It was surviving recipient T cells and thymic progenitors that gave some patients high TCRbeta diversity at day 60. Alpha-beta T cells present about two months after transplant were reported to originate from several hundred expanded graft clones.

Unique molecular identifiers were used in preparing the TCRbeta library. TCRdb called the PCR reads again in MiXCR, with one record for every CDR3 protein. The sample gives under 750,000 distinct CDR3 sequences, roughly 23% of which show up once; around 14% is in the top ten. The CDR3 extends over 12 amino acids. The ends were cut back, 1 base at V and 12 bases at J, with 10 bases in the middle. The rearrangement joins TRBV12-3 or TRBV12-4 to TRBJ2-1, with D maybe TRBD2 (6 bases). The sequence was collected from a boy younger than two who had a stem cell transplant for acute myeloid leukemia, so the T cells may come from the graft donor. The source material was PBMCs, mostly from graft donor cells, sampled 360 days after TCRalphabeta/CD19-depleted stem cell transplant. The CDR3 bases are TGTGCCAGCAGTTTAGGTGGGGGAGGGCAGTTCTTC. Translating gives CASSLGGGGQFF.